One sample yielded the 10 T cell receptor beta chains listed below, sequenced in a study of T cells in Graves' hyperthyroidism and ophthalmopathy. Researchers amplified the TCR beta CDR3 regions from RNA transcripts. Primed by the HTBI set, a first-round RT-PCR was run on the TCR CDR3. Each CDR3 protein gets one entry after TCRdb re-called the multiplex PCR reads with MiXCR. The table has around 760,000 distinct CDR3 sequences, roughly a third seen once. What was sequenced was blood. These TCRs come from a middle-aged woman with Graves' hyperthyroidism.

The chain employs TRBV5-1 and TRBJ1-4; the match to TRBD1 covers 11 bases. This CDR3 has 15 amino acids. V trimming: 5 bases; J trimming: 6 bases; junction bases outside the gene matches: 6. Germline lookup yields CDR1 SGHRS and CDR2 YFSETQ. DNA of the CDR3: TGCGCCAGCAGTTGGACAGGGGGCGCGGATGAAAAACTGTTTTTT. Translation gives CASSWTGGADEKLFF. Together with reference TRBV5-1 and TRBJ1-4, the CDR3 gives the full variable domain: KAGVTQTPRYLIKTRGQQVTLSCSPISGHRSVSWYQQTPGQGLQFLFEYFSETQRNKGNFPGRFSGRQFSNSRSEMNVSTLELGDSALYLCASSWTGGADEKLFFGSGTQLSVL.

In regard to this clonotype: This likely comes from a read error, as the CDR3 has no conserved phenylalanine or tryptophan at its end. The CDR3 bases are TGTGCCACCAACGGGGGGGGGGATAGCAATCAGCCCCAGCATCTT. This sequence encodes CATNGGGDSNQPQHL. The chain carries TRBV10-3 and TRBJ1-5; TRBD1 is a possible D gene (5 bases). The CDR3 runs to 15 residues. The V and J ends lost 10 bases and 0 bases respectively, with 16 bases between them. Germline V gene data show CDR1 as ENHRY and CDR2 as SYGVKD.

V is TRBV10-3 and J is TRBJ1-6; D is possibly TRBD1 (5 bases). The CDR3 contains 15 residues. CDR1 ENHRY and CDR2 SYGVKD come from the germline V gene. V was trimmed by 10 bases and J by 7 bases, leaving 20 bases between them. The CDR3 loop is CATRLQGTENSPLHF. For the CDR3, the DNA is TGTGCCACCCGCCTCCAGGGAACGGAAAATTCACCCCTCCACTTT.

CDR3 sequence (DNA): TGTGCCAGCAGCCAAGATACTTTAGGGTACGCTGAAGCTTTCTTT. Protein product: CASSQDTLGYAEAFF. The chain is built from TRBV14 and TRBJ1-1, with D unclear. Germline CDR1 SGHDN, CDR2 FVKESK. The CDR3 loop spans 15 amino acids. Trimming took 0 bases from V and 6 from J, leaving 14 bases between them.

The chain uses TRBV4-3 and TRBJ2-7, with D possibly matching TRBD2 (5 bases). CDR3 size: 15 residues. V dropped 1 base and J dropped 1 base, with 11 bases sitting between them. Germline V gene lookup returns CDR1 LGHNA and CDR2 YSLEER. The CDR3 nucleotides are TGCGCCAGCAGCCAAGTGGCGGGCCAATCCTACGAGCAGTACTTC. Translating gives CASSQVAGQSYEQYF.

Here the CDR3 DNA reads TGTGCCAGCAGTTTACCCGGACAGGGATCCCCCTACGAGCAGTACTTC. Residues: CASSLPGQGSPYEQYF. The chain carries TRBV12-3 or TRBV12-4 and TRBJ2-7, with 8 bases fitting TRBD1. V lost 2 bases, J lost 2 bases, and 8 bases stayed unmatched. The CDR3 spans 16 residues.

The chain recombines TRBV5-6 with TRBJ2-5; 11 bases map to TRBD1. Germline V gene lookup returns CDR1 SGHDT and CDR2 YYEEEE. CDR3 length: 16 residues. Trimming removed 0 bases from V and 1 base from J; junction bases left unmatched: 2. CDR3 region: CASSLGGTGGQETQYF. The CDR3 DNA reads TGTGCCAGCAGCTTGGGTGGGACAGGGGGCCAAGAGACCCAGTACTTC. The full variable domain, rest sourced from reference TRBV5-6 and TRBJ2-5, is DAGVTQSPTHLIKTRGQQVTLRCSPKSGHDTVSWYQQALGQGPQFIFQYYEEEERQRGNFPDRFSGHQFPNYSSELNVNALLLGDSALYLCASSLGGTGGQETQYFGPGTRLLVL.

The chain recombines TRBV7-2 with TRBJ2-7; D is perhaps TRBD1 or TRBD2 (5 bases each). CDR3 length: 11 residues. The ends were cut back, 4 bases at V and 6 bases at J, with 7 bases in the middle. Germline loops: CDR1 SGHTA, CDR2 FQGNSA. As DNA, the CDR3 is TGTGCCAGCAGCTGGGGGTTCGAGCAGTACTTC. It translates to CASSWGFEQYF.

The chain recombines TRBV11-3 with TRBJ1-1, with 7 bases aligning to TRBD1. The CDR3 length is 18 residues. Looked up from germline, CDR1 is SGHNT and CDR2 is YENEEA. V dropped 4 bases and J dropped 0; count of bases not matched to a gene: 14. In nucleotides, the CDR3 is TGTGCCAGCAGCTACCGGGGACAGCATTCCTCGATGAACACTGAAGCTTTCTTT. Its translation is CASSYRGQHSSMNTEAFF.

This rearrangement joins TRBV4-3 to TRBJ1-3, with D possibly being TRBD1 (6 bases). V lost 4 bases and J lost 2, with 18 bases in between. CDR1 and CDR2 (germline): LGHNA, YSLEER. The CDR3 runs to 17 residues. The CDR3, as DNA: TGCGCCAGCAGCCTCCGCCAGGTCGGGGGCACTGGAAACACCATATATTTT. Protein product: CASSLRQVGGTGNTIYF.